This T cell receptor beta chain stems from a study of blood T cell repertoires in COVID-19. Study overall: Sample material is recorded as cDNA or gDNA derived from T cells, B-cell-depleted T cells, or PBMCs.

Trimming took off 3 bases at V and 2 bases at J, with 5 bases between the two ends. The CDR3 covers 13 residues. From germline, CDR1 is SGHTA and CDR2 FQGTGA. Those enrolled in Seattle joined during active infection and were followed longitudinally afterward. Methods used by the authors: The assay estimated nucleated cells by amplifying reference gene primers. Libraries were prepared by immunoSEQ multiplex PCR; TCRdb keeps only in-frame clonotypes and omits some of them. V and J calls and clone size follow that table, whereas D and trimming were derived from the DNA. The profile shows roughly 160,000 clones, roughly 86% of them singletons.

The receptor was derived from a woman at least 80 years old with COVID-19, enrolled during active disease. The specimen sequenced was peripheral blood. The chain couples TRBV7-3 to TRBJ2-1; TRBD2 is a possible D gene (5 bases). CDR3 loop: CASSFGAYNEQFF. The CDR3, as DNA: TGTGCCAGCAGCTTCGGGGCCTACAATGAGCAGTTCTTC.